A selection of T cell receptor beta chains follows, all from one sample in a study of tumor and adjacent non-tumor tissue in lung cancer. One entry per CDR3 protein results from TCRdb running MiXCR on the multiplex PCR reads. The data hold 200,000 or so distinct CDR3 sequences, with over 55% observed a single time. The sequencing sample was made of lung tumor tissue. The receptors originated from a man in his sixties with non-small cell lung cancer. Each CDR3 is given with its conserved first and last residue. The D gene is left open where the match is weak. Part of the rows lack a size; the others show once, few, many or a class for expanded clones.

j_call clone_size v_call d_call cdr3_aa cdr3_nt
TRBJ2-1 NA TRBV5-4 NA CASSHPLRVGPRNEQFF TGTGCCAGCAGCCACCCCCTCAGGGTGGGCCCTCGGAATGAGCAGTTCTTC
TRBJ2-2 NA TRBV13 TRBD2 CASSLIVAGGPLNTGELFF TGTGCCAGCAGCTTAATTGTAGCGGGAGGACCGTTGAACACCGGGGAGCTGTTTTTT
TRBJ1-4 few TRBV10-2 NA CASSADQGVNEKLFF TGCGCCAGCAGTGCTGACCAGGGCGTTAATGAAAAACTGTTTTTT
TRBJ1-4 NA TRBV11-2 TRBD1 CTSSLTGGSEKLFF TGTACCAGCAGCCTAACAGGGGGCAGTGAAAAACTGTTTTTT
TRBJ2-2 few TRBV5-1 TRBD1 CASSTGANTGELFF TGCGCCAGCTCGACAGGGGCGAACACCGGGGAGCTGTTTTTT
TRBJ2-6 NA TRBV11-2 NA CAGSPISGANVLNF TGTGCCGGCAGTCCTATCTCTGGGGCCAACGTTCTGAACTTC
TRBJ2-7 NA TRBV4-2 TRBD1 CASSQNRGRYEQYF TGTGCCAGCAGCCAAAATAGGGGGCGGTACGAGCAGTACTTC
TRBJ1-1 many TRBV12-3/TRBV12-4 NA CASSFSDRRTEAFF TGTGCCAGCAGTTTCTCCGACAGGCGCACTGAAGCTTTCTTT
TRBJ1-1 NA TRBV5-6 NA CASSLRYTDYTEAFF TGTGCCAGCAGCTTACGTTATACAGACTACACTGAAGCTTTCTTT
TRBJ2-4 once TRBV6-6 TRBD2 CASSLCAGGVAKYIQYF TGTGCCAGCAGTTTGTGCGCGGGGGGGGTAGCCAAATACATTCAGTACTTC
TRBJ2-7 NA TRBV11-1 NA CDSRDTQVFYEQYF TGTGACAGCAGAGATACCCAGGTTTTCTACGAGCAGTACTTC
TRBJ2-7 NA TRBV20-1 NA CSAAGQFSYEQYF TGCAGTGCCGCCGGACAGTTCTCCTACGAGCAGTACTTC
TRBJ2-5 few TRBV29-1 TRBD1 CSVGQFQETQYF TGCAGCGTGGGACAGTTCCAAGAGACCCAGTACTTC
TRBJ2-2 once TRBV6-2/TRBV6-3 NA CASQRNTAELFF TGTGCCAGCCAGCGGAACACCGCGGAGCTGTTTTTT
TRBJ2-7 many TRBV4-3 NA CASSPGPKQYF TGCGCCAGCAGCCCGGGGCCAAAGCAGTACTTC
TRBJ2-7 NA TRBV7-9 NA CASSLMGGFSYNEQYF TGTGCCAGCAGCTTAATGGGGGGATTCTCCTACAATGAGCAGTACTTC